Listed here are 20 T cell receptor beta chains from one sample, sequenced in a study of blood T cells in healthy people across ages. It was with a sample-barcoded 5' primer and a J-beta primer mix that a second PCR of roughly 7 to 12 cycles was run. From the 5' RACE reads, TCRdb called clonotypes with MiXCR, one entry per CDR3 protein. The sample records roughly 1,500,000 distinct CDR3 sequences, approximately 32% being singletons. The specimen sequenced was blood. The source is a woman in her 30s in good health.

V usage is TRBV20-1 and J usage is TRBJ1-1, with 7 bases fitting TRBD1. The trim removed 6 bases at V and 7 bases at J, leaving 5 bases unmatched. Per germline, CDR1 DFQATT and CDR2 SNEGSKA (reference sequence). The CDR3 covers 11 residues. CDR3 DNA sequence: TGCAGTGCCCACCAGGGGGATGAAGCTTTCTTT. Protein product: CSAHQGDEAFF.

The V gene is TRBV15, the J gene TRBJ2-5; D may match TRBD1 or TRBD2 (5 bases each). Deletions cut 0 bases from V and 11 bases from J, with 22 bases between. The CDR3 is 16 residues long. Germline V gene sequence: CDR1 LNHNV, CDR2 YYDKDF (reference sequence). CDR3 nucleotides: TGTGCCACCAGCAGAGATTCGAGAGGGGCGCGTGACAAGCAGTACTTC. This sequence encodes CATSRDSRGARDKQYF.

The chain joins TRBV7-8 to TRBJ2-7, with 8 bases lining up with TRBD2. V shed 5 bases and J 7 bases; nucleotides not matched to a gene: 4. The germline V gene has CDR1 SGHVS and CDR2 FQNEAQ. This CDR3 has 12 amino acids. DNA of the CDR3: TGTGCCAGCAGCGCAAGACTAGCGGAGCAGTACTTC. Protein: CASSARLAEQYF.

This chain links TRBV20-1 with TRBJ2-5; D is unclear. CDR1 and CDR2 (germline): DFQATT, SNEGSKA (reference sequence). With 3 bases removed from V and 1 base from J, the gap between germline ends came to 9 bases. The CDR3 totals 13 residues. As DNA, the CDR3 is TGCAGTGCTAGCGGCGACTTCCAAGAGACCCAGTACTTC. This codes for CSASGDFQETQYF.

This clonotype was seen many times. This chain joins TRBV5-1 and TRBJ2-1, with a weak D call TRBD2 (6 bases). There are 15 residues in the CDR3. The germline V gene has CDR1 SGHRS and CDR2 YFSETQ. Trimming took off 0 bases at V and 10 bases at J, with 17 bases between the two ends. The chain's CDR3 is CASSLAGVPREEQFF. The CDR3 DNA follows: TGCGCCAGCAGCTTGGCGGGAGTGCCCAGGGAGGAGCAGTTCTTC.

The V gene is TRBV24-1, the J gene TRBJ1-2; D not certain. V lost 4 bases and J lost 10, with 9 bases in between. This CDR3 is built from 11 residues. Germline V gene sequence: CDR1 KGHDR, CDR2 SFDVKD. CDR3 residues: CATSDLGIYTF. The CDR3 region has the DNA TGTGCCACCAGTGACTTAGGGATCTACACCTTC.

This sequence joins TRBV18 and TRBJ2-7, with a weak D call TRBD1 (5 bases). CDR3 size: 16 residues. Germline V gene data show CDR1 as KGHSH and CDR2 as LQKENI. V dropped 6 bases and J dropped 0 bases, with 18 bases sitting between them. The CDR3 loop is CASSKTVPGSSYEQYF. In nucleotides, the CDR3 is TGTGCCAGCTCCAAGACAGTCCCTGGGTCCTCCTACGAGCAGTACTTC. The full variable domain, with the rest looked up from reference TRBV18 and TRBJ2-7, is NAGVMQNPRHLVRRRGQEARLRCSPMKGHSHVYWYRQLPEEGLKFMVYLQKENIIDESGMPKERFSAEFPKEGPSILRIQQVVRGDSAAYFCASSKTVPGSSYEQYFGPGTRLTVT.

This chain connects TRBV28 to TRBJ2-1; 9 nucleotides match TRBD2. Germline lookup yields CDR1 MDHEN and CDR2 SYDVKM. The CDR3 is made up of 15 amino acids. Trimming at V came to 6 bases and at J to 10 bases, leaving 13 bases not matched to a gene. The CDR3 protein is CASSSSGGLYGEQFF. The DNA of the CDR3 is TGTGCCAGCAGCAGTAGCGGGGGCCTTTACGGGGAGCAGTTCTTC.

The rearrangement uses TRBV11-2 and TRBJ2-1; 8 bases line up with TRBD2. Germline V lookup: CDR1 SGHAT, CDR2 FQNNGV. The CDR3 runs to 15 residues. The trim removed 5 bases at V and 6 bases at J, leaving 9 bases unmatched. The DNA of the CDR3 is TGTGCCAGCAGCCCAAAGCGGGGGATCAGCAATGAGCAGTTCTTC. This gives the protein CASSPKRGISNEQFF.

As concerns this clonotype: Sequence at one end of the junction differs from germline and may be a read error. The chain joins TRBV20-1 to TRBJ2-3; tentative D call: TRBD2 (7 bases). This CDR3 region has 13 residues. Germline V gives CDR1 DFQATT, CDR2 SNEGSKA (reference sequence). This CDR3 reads CSARGGARDTQYF. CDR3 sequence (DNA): TGCAGTGCCAGAGGGGGGGCCAGAGATACGCAGTATTTT.

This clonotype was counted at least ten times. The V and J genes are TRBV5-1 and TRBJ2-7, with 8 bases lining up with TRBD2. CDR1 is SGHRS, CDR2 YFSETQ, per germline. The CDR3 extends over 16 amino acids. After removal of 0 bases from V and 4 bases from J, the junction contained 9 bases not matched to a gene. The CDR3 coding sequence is TGCGCCAGCAGCTTGGGCGGGAGCGGGAGTCTGTACGAGCAGTACTTC. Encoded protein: CASSLGGSGSLYEQYF. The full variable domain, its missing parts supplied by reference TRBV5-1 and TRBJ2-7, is KAGVTQTPRYLIKTRGQQVTLSCSPISGHRSVSWYQQTPGQGLQFLFEYFSETQRNKGNFPGRFSGRQFSNSRSEMNVSTLELGDSALYLCASSLGGSGSLYEQYFGPGTRLTVT.

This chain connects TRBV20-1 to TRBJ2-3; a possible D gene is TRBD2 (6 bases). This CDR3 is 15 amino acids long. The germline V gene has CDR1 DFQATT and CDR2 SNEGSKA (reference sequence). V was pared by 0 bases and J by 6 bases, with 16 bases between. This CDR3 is CSARDPTRGHDTQYF. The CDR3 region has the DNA TGCAGTGCTAGAGATCCGACTAGAGGTCATGATACGCAGTATTTT.

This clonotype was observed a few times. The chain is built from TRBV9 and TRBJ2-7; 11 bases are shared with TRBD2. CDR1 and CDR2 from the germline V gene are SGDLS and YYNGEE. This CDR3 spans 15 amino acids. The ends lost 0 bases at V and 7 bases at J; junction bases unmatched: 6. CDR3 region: CASSVGGLAAREQYF. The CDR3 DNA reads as TGTGCCAGCAGCGTAGGGGGACTAGCGGCCAGGGAGCAGTACTTC.

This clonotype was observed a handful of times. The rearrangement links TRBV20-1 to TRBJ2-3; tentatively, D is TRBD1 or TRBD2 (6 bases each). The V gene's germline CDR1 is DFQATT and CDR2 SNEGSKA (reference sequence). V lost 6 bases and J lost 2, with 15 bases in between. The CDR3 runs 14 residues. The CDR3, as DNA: TGCAGTGCACGGCGGGACATTTTCACAGATACGCAGTATTTT. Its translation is CSARRDIFTDTQYF.

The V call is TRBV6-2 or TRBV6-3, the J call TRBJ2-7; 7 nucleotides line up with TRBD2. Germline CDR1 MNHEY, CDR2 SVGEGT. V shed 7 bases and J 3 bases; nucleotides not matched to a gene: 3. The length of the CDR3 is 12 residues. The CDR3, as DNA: TGTGCCAGCACGTGGGGGGGCTACGAGCAGTACTTC. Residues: CASTWGGYEQYF.

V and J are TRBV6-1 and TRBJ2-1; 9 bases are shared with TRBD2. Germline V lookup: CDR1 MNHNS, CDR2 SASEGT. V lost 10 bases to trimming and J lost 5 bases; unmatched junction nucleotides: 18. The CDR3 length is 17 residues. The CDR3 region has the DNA TGTGCCAAGCGGGGGGCCCAACGAGACTCCCCTGACAATGAGCAGTTCTTC. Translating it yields CAKRGAQRDSPDNEQFF.

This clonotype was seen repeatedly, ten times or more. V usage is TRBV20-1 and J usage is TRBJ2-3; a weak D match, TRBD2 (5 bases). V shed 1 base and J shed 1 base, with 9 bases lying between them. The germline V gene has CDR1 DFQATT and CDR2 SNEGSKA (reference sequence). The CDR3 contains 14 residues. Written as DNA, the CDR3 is TGCAGTGCTAGAGGTAGCGTGGGCACAGATACGCAGTATTTT. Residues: CSARGSVGTDTQYF.

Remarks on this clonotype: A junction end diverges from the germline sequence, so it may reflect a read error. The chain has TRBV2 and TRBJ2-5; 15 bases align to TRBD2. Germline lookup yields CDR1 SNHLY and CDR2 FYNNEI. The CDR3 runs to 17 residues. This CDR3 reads CVSKRTSGRGVEETQYF. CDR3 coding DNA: TGTGTCAGCAAACGGACTAGCGGGAGGGGAGTAGAAGAGACCCAGTACTTC. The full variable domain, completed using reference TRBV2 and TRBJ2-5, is EPEVTQTPSHQVTQMGQEVILRCVPISNHLYFYWYRQILGQKVEFLVSFYNNEISEKSEIFDDQFSVERPDGSNFTLKIRSTKLEDSAMYFCVSKRTSGRGVEETQYFGPGTRLLVL.

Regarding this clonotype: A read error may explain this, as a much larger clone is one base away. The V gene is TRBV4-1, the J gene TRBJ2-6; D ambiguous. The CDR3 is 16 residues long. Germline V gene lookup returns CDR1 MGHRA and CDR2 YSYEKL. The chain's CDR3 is CASSQAGLSGSNVLTF. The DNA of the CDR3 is TGCGCCAGCAGCCAAGCGGGCCTCTCTGGGTCCAACGTCCTGACTTTC.

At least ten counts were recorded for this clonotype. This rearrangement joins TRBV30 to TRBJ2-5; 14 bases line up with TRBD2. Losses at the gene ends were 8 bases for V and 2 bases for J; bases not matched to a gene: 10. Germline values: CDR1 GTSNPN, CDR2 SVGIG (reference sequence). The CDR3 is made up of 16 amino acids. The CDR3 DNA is TGTGCCGAGGGACTAGCGGGGGCCAGGAGACAAGAGACCCAGTACTTC. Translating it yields CAEGLAGARRQETQYF. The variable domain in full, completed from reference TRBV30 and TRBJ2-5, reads SQTIHQWPATLVQPVGSPLSLECTVEGTSNPNLYWYRQAAGRGLQLLFYSVGIGQISSEVPQNLSASRPQDRQFILSSKKLLLSDSGFYLCAEGLAGARRQETQYFGPGTRLLVL.